This T cell receptor beta chain was documented in a study of blood T cell repertoires in COVID-19 (dated by TCRdb to the early 2020s). About the study as a whole: Samples from collaborators originated in the United States, Italy and Spain and spanned both the acute and convalescent phases of COVID-19. Where available, HLA class I and class II types were taken from metadata supplied by the sample provider and were not determined by assay-based typing. The samples were drawn from two sources: the first 160 participants of the ongoing ImmuneRACE study, and over 1,000 subjects contributed by 6 global collaborators. The material from the prospective study consisted of cDNA or gDNA derived from T cells, B-cell-depleted T cells, or PBMCs. The sample metadata nearly always contained a de-identified subject ID, COVID-19 status, age in years and sex. The repertoires were released in a freely available public database intended as a resource for research on the immune response to SARS-CoV-2. The dataset comprised deeply sampled blood TCRbeta repertoires from subjects exposed to, actively infected with, or recovered from COVID-19.

With regard to this clone: It has no known antigen specificity. No much larger clone is present one base from it, and per-base qualities are unavailable.

At one collaborating source in Seattle, patients were enrolled during active infection and were followed longitudinally through the course of disease. Whole blood was collected in K2EDTA tubes by collaborating institutions according to the institutions' own protocols. Collaborator samples were shipped for TCRbeta analysis as frozen whole blood, isolated PBMCs, or DNA extracted from either sample type. TCRbeta CDR3 regions were amplified from genomic DNA using the immunoSEQ Assay, a bias-controlled multiplex PCR. The published analysis was carried out like this. Within the assay, amplification of reference gene primers was used to estimate how many nucleated cells each sample contained. To quantify the absolute abundance of each unique TCRbeta CDR3 rearrangement, sequence reads were collapsed and filtered. For each sample, productive Simpson clonality was calculated as the square root of Simpson's diversity index over productive rearrangements. TCRdb retrieved this table from immuneACCESS and kept in-frame rearrangements only. Not all clones are present; in checked studies, unresolved V genes account for under half, and no reason is known for the remainder. The DNA gave D and trimming, while V, J and clone size come from that table. The sample contains some 220,000 clones, roughly 91% of them found a single time. Around 0.9% of the sample is taken by the ten largest.

Broader findings and caveats from the paper: The quantity of clinical and demographic metadata differed by source and by participant and was supplied without curation.

CDR1 SGHRS and CDR2 YFSETQ were looked up in the germline V gene. From its cysteine to its phenylalanine, the CDR3 spans 15 amino acids. Just the 45-base CDR3 DNA is kept, in frame starting at base 1. The trim is 0 bases for V and 2 bases for J, with a gap of 9 bases between the germline ends. The sequenced sample was peripheral blood. The chain is encoded by TRBV5-1 joined to TRBJ1-5; the D gene is unclear. The sequence was obtained from a man in his thirties or forties with COVID-19, enrolled during active disease. The DNA sequence follows: TGCGCCAGCAGCTTGGCGGAGGGTGGCAATCAGCCCCAGCATTTT. Translated, this gives CASSLAEGGNQPQHF.